This is a list of T cell receptor beta chains from one sample in a study of tumor and adjacent non-tumor tissue in lung cancer. TCRdb fed the multiplex PCR reads into MiXCR, producing one record per CDR3 protein. Of roughly 81,000 distinct CDR3 sequences in the sample, approximately 68% are singletons; the top ten hold about 12%. Sequenced: lung tumor tissue. Source of these receptors: a woman between 65 and 79 years old with non-small cell lung cancer. CDR3s include the opening cysteine and the closing phenylalanine or tryptophan. D genes are given only for firm matches. Clone size is given for some rows only: seen once, a few or many times, or a class if the clone is expanded.

clone_size,j_call,d_call,v_call,cdr3_nt,cdr3_aa
.,TRBJ2-5,TRBD2,TRBV4-2,TGTGCCAGCAGTCAAGCACCAGCGGGAGGCGGTGAGACCCAGTACTTC,CASSQAPAGGGETQYF
.,TRBJ1-5,.,TRBV4-2,TGTGCCAGCAGCCAAGAGCTCCAGGTAATTAGCAATCACCCCCAGCATTTT,CASSQELQVISNHPQHF
.,TRBJ2-1,.,TRBV12-3/TRBV12-4,TGTGCCAGCAGTTTGGACCACACGGCCAACAATGAGCAGTTCTTC,CASSLDHTANNEQFF
.,TRBJ1-5,.,TRBV6-1,TGTGCCAGCAGTGGAGGGGACGGAGATCGGGGGCCCCAGCATTTT,CASSGGDGDRGPQHF
.,TRBJ2-5,.,TRBV30,TGTCCCTGGAGTCCCAGCTACCAATATACCCAGTACTTC,CPWSPSYQYTQYF
once,TRBJ2-3,TRBD2,TRBV12-3/TRBV12-4,TGTGCCAATAGTTTAGCGGGAGTCCATCCAGATACGCAGTATTTT,CANSLAGVHPDTQYF
.,TRBJ2-2,.,TRBV7-3,TGTGCCAGCAGCTTAGTGGGTTTCGCCAGGGAGCTGTTTTTT,CASSLVGFARELFF
once,TRBJ2-1,TRBD2,TRBV12-3/TRBV12-4,TGTGCCAGCAGAGCGAGGACTAGATCCAAGAATGTGCAGTTCTTT,CASRARTRSKNVQFF
.,TRBJ1-4,.,TRBV7-9,TGTGCCAGCAGCTTAGCAGGGCTCGGAAAGAATGAAAAACTGTTTTTT,CASSLAGLGKNEKLFF
.,TRBJ2-1,TRBD2,TRBV5-1,TGCGCCAGCAGCTTTCGGCCTAGCGGGTCTAATCTTAGGAATGAGCAATTCTTC,CASSFRPSGSNLRNEQFF
many,TRBJ2-3,.,TRBV20-1,TGCAGTGCTAGAGATTTATTTGGTTCCAGCAGTACAGATACGCAGTATTTT,CSARDLFGSSSTDTQYF
few,TRBJ2-7,TRBD1,TRBV29-1,TGCAGCGTTCGAAACGGACAGGGAAAGGCCTACGAGCAGTACTTC,CSVRNGQGKAYEQYF
.,TRBJ2-3,.,TRBV4-1,TGCGCCAGCAACCGACTCGGGCTTAGCACAGATACTCAGTATTTT,CASNRLGLSTDTQYF
.,TRBJ2-1,.,TRBV6-1,TGTGCCAGCAGTGGGCGCGGGGCCCGTCACAATGAGCAGCTCTTC,CASSGRGARHNEQLF
many,TRBJ1-5,.,TRBV6-5,TGTGCCAGCAGTTACTCGGGTATGGGCAATCAGCCCCAGCATTTT,CASSYSGMGNQPQHF
.,TRBJ2-7,TRBD1,TRBV5-6,TGTGCCAGCAGCTGGGGACAGGGGTCCTACAGCGAGCAGTACTTC,CASSWGQGSYSEQYF
.,TRBJ1-1,.,TRBV4-2,TGTTTCAGCAGACAAGATGTAAGGGGGAAGAACACTGAAGCTTTCTTT,CFSRQDVRGKNTEAFF
many,TRBJ2-2,.,TRBV24-1,TGTGCCACCACCCAAGGAGACTCAAGAACCGGGGAGCTGTTTTTT,CATTQGDSRTGELFF
.,TRBJ2-1,.,TRBV30,TGTGCCTGGAGCAGGGCTGGGGATTACAGTGTGCAGTTCTTC,CAWSRAGDYSVQFF
.,TRBJ1-2,.,TRBV11-1,TGTGCTAGCAGTCATTCGGGCTTTGGTTATGGCTACACCTTC,CASSHSGFGYGYTF
.,TRBJ2-1,TRBD1,TRBV6-5,TGTGCCAGCAGAAGACAGGGGAACCATAATGAGCAGTTCTTC,CASRRQGNHNEQFF
.,TRBJ2-2,TRBD2,TRBV5-1,TGCGCCAGCAGCTCATCCCGGACTAGCGCCACCGGGGAACTGTTTTTT,CASSSSRTSATGELFF
few,TRBJ2-1,TRBD1,TRBV20-1,TGCAGTGCCACAAAAGGGACAGTCTCCTACAATGAGCAGTTCTTC,CSATKGTVSYNEQFF
many,TRBJ2-7,TRBD2,TRBV14,TGTGCCAGCAGCCAAATCGAAGCGGGAGGCCCGCCCTACGAGCAGTACTTC,CASSQIEAGGPPYEQYF
once,TRBJ2-2,TRBD1,TRBV20-1,TGCACTGCTAGGGTGGGACAGGGCGTCACCGTGGAGCTGTTTTTT,CTARVGQGVTVELFF
.,TRBJ2-7,.,TRBV11-2,TGTGCCAGTAGCTTAGATATTGAAACCTACGAGCAGTACTTC,CASSLDIETYEQYF
.,TRBJ2-7,.,TRBV20-1,TGCAGTGCTAGGCGCGCGGAGCTCTACGAGCAGTACTTC,CSARRAELYEQYF